This T cell receptor (beta chain) was captured by sequencing in a study of long-term antiretroviral therapy in people with HIV. Study as a whole: The oldest samples precede the 2015 immediate-ART recommendation by about a decade.

General study findings and limits: Blood, drawn from 2004 to 2017, may reflect older ART regimens. Among HIV repertoires, CDR3 length ranges were narrower than those of controls.

At survey level, the immunoSEQ assay was run in its v3.0 version. Profiling relied on immunoSEQ multiplex PCR, and the TCRdb table lists in-frame clones only, not all of them. The table shows 15,000 to 20,000 clones, with 75% to 85% occurring only once. Germline V gene data show CDR1 as SNHLY and CDR2 as FYNNEI. The CDR3 is 14 amino acids. The germline V and J ends were trimmed by 1 base and 3 bases, with 7 bases remaining between them. Treatment for every participant with HIV took place in the United States. Remarks on this clone: Its antigen is unknown.

The material sequenced was unsorted PBMCs, taken at the start of antiretroviral therapy, before treatment. This TCR derives from a man aged 18 to 35 with HIV. The V and J genes are TRBV2 and TRBJ1-5; D uncertain. The CDR3 coding sequence is TGTGCCAGCAGTGAAGAAAGAATCAATCAGCCCCAGCATTTT. This translates into CASSEERINQPQHF. Full variable domain (rest looked up from reference TRBV2 and TRBJ1-5): EPEVTQTPSHQVTQMGQEVILRCVPISNHLYFYWYRQILGQKVEFLVSFYNNEISEKSEIFDDQFSVERPDGSNFTLKIRSTKLEDSAMYFCASSEERINQPQHFGDGTRLSIL.